This TCR beta chain is from a study of cytomegalovirus exposure and HLA in healthy donors. Researchers ran the PCR with 60 Vbeta and 13 Jbeta primers. Libraries were prepared by immunoSEQ multiplex PCR; TCRdb keeps only in-frame clonotypes and omits some of them. The sample has some 45,000 clones, 45% to 65% seen once. Trimming removed 2 bases from V and 1 base from J; junction bases left unmatched: 3. This CDR3 has 16 amino acids. CDR1 and CDR2 (germline): LGHNA, YNFKEQ. The sample consisted of PBMCs. The J gene is TRBJ2-5, the V gene TRBV4-2, with 11 bases lining up with TRBD2. This TCR derives from a human donor in good health. This CDR3 reads CASSQSLAGGQETQYF. In nucleotides, the CDR3 is TGTGCCAGCAGCCAAAGCCTAGCGGGGGGCCAAGAGACCCAGTACTTC.